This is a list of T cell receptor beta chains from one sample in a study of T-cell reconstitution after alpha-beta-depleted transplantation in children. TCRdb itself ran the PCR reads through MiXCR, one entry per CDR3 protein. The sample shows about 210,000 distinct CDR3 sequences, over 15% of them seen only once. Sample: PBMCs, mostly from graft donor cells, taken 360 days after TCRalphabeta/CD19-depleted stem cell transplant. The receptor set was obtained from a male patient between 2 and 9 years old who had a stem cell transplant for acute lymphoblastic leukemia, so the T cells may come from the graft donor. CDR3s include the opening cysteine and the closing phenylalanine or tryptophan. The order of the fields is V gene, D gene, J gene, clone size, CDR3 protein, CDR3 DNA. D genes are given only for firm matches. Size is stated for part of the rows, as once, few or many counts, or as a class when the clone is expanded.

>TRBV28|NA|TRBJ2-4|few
CASSPMDENIQYF
TGTGCCAGCAGCCCTATGGATGAGAACATTCAGTACTTC
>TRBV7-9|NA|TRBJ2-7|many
CASSLGSSSYEQYF
TGTGCCAGCAGCCTCGGATCTAGCTCCTACGAGCAGTACTTC
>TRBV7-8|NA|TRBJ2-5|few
CASRSLRRGEKETQYF
TGTGCCAGCAGATCACTTAGGAGGGGGGAAAAAGAGACCCAGTACTTC
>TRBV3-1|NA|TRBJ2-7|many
CASSQGLITYEQYF
TGTGCCAGCAGCCAAGGTCTAATTACTTACGAGCAGTACTTC
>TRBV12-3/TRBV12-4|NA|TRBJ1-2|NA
CASGNLPPAGSYGYTF
TGTGCCAGTGGAAACCTCCCTCCAGCAGGGAGCTATGGCTACACCTTC
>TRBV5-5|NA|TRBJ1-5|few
CASSLFTGSNQPQHF
TGTGCCAGCAGCTTGTTTACAGGGTCAAATCAGCCCCAGCATTTT
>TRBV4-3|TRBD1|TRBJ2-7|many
CASSQELDRVSEQYF
TGCGCCAGCAGCCAAGAATTGGACAGGGTGTCCGAGCAGTACTTC
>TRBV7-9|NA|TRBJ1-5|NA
CASSSGAKPQHF
TGTGCCAGCAGCTCCGGGGCCAAGCCCCAGCATTTT
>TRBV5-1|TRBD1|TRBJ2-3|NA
CASGRQGAAPDTQYF
TGCGCCAGCGGCCGACAGGGGGCGGCCCCAGATACGCAGTATTTT
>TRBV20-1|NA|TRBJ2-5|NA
CSAPTPGPQETQYF
TGCAGTGCCCCTACTCCGGGACCTCAAGAGACCCAGTACTTC
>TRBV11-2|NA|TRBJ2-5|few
CASSSPAEAGETQYF
TGTGCCAGCAGCAGTCCGGCGGAAGCGGGCGAGACCCAGTACTTC
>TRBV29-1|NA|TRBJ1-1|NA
CSVGQMNTEAFF
TGCAGCGTTGGACAGATGAACACTGAAGCTTTCTTT
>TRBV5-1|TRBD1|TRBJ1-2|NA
CASSSWTGFYGYTF
TGCGCCAGCAGCTCCTGGACAGGGTTCTATGGCTACACCTTC
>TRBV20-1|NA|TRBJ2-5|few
CSAREALRETQYF
TGCAGTGCTAGGGAGGCACTCCGCGAGACCCAGTACTTC